This is a list of T cell receptor beta chains from one sample in a study of control samples from healthy donors and cancer patients. Profiling relied on immunoSEQ multiplex PCR, and the TCRdb table lists in-frame clones only, not all of them. This listing includes fewer than 200,000 clones. The sequenced sample consisted of blood. The receptors stem from a woman in her twenties or thirties in good health. The CDR3 runs from the conserved cysteine through the conserved F or W. The D gene is left open where the match is weak.

v_gene	d_gene	j_gene	CDR3nt	CDR3aa
TRBV3-1/TRBV3-2	-	TRBJ2-7	TGTGCCAGCAGCCAAGACAGGGGGGGCTACGAGCAGTACTTC	CASSQDRGGYEQYF
TRBV7-6	TRBD1	TRBJ1-3	TGTGCCAGCAGCTCTCCGCAGGGGGCTGGAAACACCATATATTTT	CASSSPQGAGNTIYF
TRBV6-4	-	TRBJ2-4	TGTGCCAGCAGTGACTCAGGGGAAAACATTCAGTACTTC	CASSDSGENIQYF
TRBV18	TRBD1	TRBJ2-7	TGTGCCAGCTCACCACTGGGACAGGGGGCGCAGAAAGGGGAGCAGTACTTC	CASSPLGQGAQKGEQYF
TRBV4-2	-	TRBJ2-7	TGTGCCAGCGGGGCCCCCCGCGGTGCGGGTCAGGAAAGGCAGTACTTC	CASGAPRGAGQERQYF
TRBV6-5	-	TRBJ1-2	TGTGCCAGCAGAGTGGGTTATGGCTACACCTTC	CASRVGYGYTF
TRBV15	-	TRBJ1-1	TGTGCCACCAGCAGAGAACCACCAAATCCGACCCGGGACGGTGAAGCTTTCTTT	CATSREPPNPTRDGEAFF
TRBV11-2	-	TRBJ1-2	TGTGCCAGCAGCCACCTCAAGGAGTTACATGGCTACACCTTC	CASSHLKELHGYTF
TRBV7-2	-	TRBJ1-5	TGTGCCAGCAGCTTAGATGCTCAGCCCCAGCATTTT	CASSLDAQPQHF
TRBV7-9	-	TRBJ1-1	TGTGCCAGCAGCCCGGTCTCCCTGCGGATCACTGAAGCTTTCTTT	CASSPVSLRITEAFF
TRBV28	-	TRBJ2-7	TGTGCCAGCAGTTTAAGGCAGGTCCCAACCTACGAGCAGTACTTC	CASSLRQVPTYEQYF
TRBV7-8	-	TRBJ2-7	TGTGCCAGCAGCTTACCATCGGGCAGCGTGAGAGAGCAGTACTTC	CASSLPSGSVREQYF
TRBV28	TRBD1	TRBJ1-2	TGTGCCAGTAGAGGGGGACAGGACCATGGCTACACCTTC	CASRGGQDHGYTF
TRBV19	-	TRBJ1-5	TGTGCCAGTAGGGGGGGTTTTCAGCCCCAGCATTTT	CASRGGFQPQHF
TRBV7-2	-	TRBJ1-3	TGTGCCAGCAGCTTTGATCGACGAACTGGAAACACCATATATTTT	CASSFDRRTGNTIYF
TRBV11-2	-	TRBJ1-2	TGTGCCAGCAGCTTCACCGATTATAACTATGGCTACACCTTC	CASSFTDYNYGYTF
TRBV6-5	TRBD1	TRBJ1-3	TGTGCCAGCAGTTACTCGACAGGGGTCGGAAACACCATATATTTT	CASSYSTGVGNTIYF
TRBV7-9	TRBD1	TRBJ1-2	TGTGCCAGCAGCAACCGGGACAGGGATTGGTTGGATGGCTACACCTTC	CASSNRDRDWLDGYTF
TRBV28	-	TRBJ2-7	TGTGCCAGCAGGAACTCCTGGTACGAGCAGTACTTC	CASRNSWYEQYF
TRBV6-2/TRBV6-3	-	TRBJ1-5	TGTGCCAGCAGTCCCTTAATAACGGCTTATAGCAATCAGCCCCAGCATTTT	CASSPLITAYSNQPQHF
TRBV6-5	TRBD1	TRBJ2-3	TGTGCCAGCCAGAGACAGGGAACAGATACGCAGTATTTT	CASQRQGTDTQYF
TRBV11-3	-	TRBJ2-2	TGTGCCAGCAGTAAGGCGGTGGGGGCAGGCGGGGAGCTGTTTTTT	CASSKAVGAGGELFF
TRBV27	TRBD1	TRBJ2-3	TGTGCCAGCAGTTTTTCCGGGACAGGGTCCACAGATACGCAGTATTTT	CASSFSGTGSTDTQYF
TRBV9	TRBD1	TRBJ2-4	TGTGCCAGCAGCGTAGGAACTAGACAGGGACACCTAGCCAAAAACATTCAGTACTTC	CASSVGTRQGHLAKNIQYF
TRBV5-1	TRBD1	TRBJ1-2	TGCGCCAGCACCCCCCAGGGACAGGGGGTAGGCTACACCTTC	CASTPQGQGVGYTF
TRBV28	-	TRBJ1-5	TGTGCCAGCAGTTTACCGGGGCACCAGCCCCAGCATTTT	CASSLPGHQPQHF